This is a list of T cell receptor beta chains from one sample in a study of Ad26.COV2.S vaccination and SARS-CoV-2 variants. Data came from immunoSEQ multiplex PCR; TCRdb stores just in-frame clones and leaves some out. The data hold around 450,000 clones, with around 91% observed a single time. The sample was peripheral blood, taken in a trial of Ad26.COV2.S vaccine versus placebo. These receptors were obtained from a person aged 18 to 65 who received the Ad26.COV2.S COVID-19 vaccine or a placebo. Both conserved end residues are part of each CDR3. The D gene is left open where the match is weak. Expanded clones are given a class, and other clones once, few, many or no size at all.

V gene,J gene,clone size,D gene,CDR3 protein,CDR3 DNA
TRBV19,TRBJ2-2,NA,NA,CASSPDRWPGELFF,TGTGCCAGTAGCCCGGATCGTTGGCCCGGGGAGCTGTTTTTT
TRBV9,TRBJ2-3,NA,NA,CASSVEGRDTQYF,TGTGCCAGCAGCGTAGAGGGGAGAGATACGCAGTATTTT
TRBV7-8,TRBJ1-5,NA,NA,CASSLARMGVSRNQPQHF,TGTGCCAGCAGCTTAGCTAGAATGGGGGTGTCACGCAATCAGCCCCAGCATTTT
TRBV6-6,TRBJ2-5,NA,NA,CASSYSVETQYF,TGTGCCAGCAGTTACTCGGTAGAGACCCAGTACTTC
TRBV29-1,TRBJ2-5,NA,NA,CSASRETQYF,TGCAGCGCATCGAGGGAGACCCAGTACTTC
TRBV4-3,TRBJ2-1,once,NA,CASSQDRGEQFF,TGCGCCAGCAGCCAAGACCGGGGTGAGCAGTTCTTC
TRBV11-2,TRBJ2-1,NA,TRBD2,CASSLRLAGVGSEQFF,TGTGCCAGCAGCTTAAGACTAGCGGGAGTCGGCAGTGAGCAGTTCTTC
TRBV7-2,TRBJ1-1,NA,TRBD1,CASSLGQGRDAFF,TGTGCCAGCAGCTTAGGACAGGGGAGGGACGCTTTCTTT
TRBV19,TRBJ2-7,NA,TRBD1,CASSIDTTGAYEQYF,TGTGCCAGTAGTATAGATACGACAGGGGCCTACGAGCAGTACTTC
TRBV6-1,TRBJ1-2,NA,NA,CASSEGIGQVYGYTF,TGTGCCAGCAGTGAAGGGATAGGGCAGGTCTATGGCTACACCTTC
TRBV19,TRBJ2-7,NA,TRBD1,CASSRRQGWYEQYF,TGTGCCAGTAGTAGGCGACAGGGTTGGTACGAGCAGTACTTC
TRBV30,TRBJ2-6,NA,TRBD2,CAWSRGGSGANVLTF,TGTGCCTGGTCTCGGGGGGGCTCTGGGGCCAACGTCCTGACTTTC
TRBV25-1,TRBJ2-2,NA,NA,CASSPNTGELFF,TGTGCCAGCAGCCCGAACACCGGGGAGCTGTTTTTT
TRBV28,TRBJ2-7,NA,TRBD1,CASSLGTEEQYF,TGTGCCAGCAGTCTAGGGACAGAAGAGCAGTACTTC
TRBV28,TRBJ2-1,NA,NA,CASSLTGGTGTYNEQFF,TGTGCCAGCAGTTTAACGGGAGGGACAGGGACTTACAATGAGCAGTTCTTC
TRBV30,TRBJ1-3,once,NA,CAWSVGLGPHTIYF,TGTGCCTGGAGTGTAGGTTTGGGTCCCCACACCATATATTTT
TRBV28,TRBJ2-7,once,NA,CASSLGPGPTHPYEQYF,TGTGCCAGCAGTTTAGGCCCAGGTCCTACTCACCCCTACGAGCAGTACTTC
TRBV28,TRBJ2-4,NA,NA,CASSLVGRIAKNIQYF,TGTGCCAGCAGTTTAGTTGGCAGAATAGCCAAAAACATTCAGTACTTC
TRBV7-2,TRBJ2-1,NA,TRBD2,CASSFLSGRAGEQFF,TGTGCCAGCAGCTTTCTTAGCGGGAGGGCCGGGGAGCAGTTCTTC
TRBV28,TRBJ1-3,NA,TRBD1,CASTLRGTVFSGNTIYF,TGTGCCAGCACTCTCAGGGGGACAGTTTTCTCTGGAAACACCATATATTTT
TRBV10-3,TRBJ2-1,NA,NA,CAIKTGTSYNEQFF,TGTGCCATCAAAACAGGTACTTCCTACAATGAGCAGTTCTTC
TRBV19,TRBJ2-1,NA,TRBD1,CASSMTGQGGNEQFF,TGTGCCAGTAGTATGACCGGACAGGGGGGGAATGAGCAGTTCTTC
TRBV6-5,TRBJ1-5,NA,NA,CASSPRGGNQPQHF,TGTGCCAGCAGCCCCCGGGGTGGCAATCAGCCCCAGCATTTT
TRBV4-3,TRBJ2-2,NA,NA,CASSTLAGELFF,TGCGCCAGCAGCACCTTAGCCGGGGAGCTGTTTTTT
TRBV5-1,TRBJ2-1,NA,NA,CASSLPTNEQFF,TGCGCCAGCAGCTTGCCTACGAATGAGCAGTTCTTC
TRBV7-2,TRBJ2-1,NA,TRBD2,CASSSTSGTRVIF,TGTGCCAGCAGCTCCACCTCCGGGACTAGGGTTATCTTC
TRBV5-4,TRBJ2-3,NA,NA,CASSYQGGTQYF,TGTGCCAGCAGTTACCAGGGTGGTACGCAGTATTTT
TRBV19,TRBJ1-2,NA,NA,CASSMRHQGSNYGYTF,TGTGCCAGTAGTATGCGACACCAAGGGTCTAACTATGGCTACACCTTC
TRBV5-5,TRBJ2-5,NA,TRBD2,CASSLILAGAQETQYF,TGTGCCAGCAGCTTGATTCTAGCGGGAGCCCAAGAGACCCAGTACTTC
TRBV29-1,TRBJ1-2,NA,NA,CSVVAQDNYGYTF,TGCAGCGTTGTTGCACAGGACAACTATGGCTACACCTTC
TRBV7-9,TRBJ2-7,NA,TRBD1,CASSLGGDRGYEQYF,TGTGCCAGCAGCTTAGGGGGAGACAGGGGCTACGAGCAGTACTTC
TRBV5-1,TRBJ2-1,NA,TRBD1,CASSDLTGENEQFF,TGCGCCAGCAGCGATCTGACAGGGGAAAATGAGCAGTTCTTC
TRBV5-6,TRBJ1-4,NA,NA,CASSFRQANEKLFF,TGTGCCAGCAGCTTTCGTCAGGCTAATGAAAAACTGTTTTTT
TRBV4-2,TRBJ2-3,NA,TRBD1,CASSQDRGWRSTQYF,TGTGCCAGCAGCCAGGACAGGGGATGGCGGAGTACGCAGTATTTT
TRBV6-6,TRBJ1-6,once,TRBD1,CASSVTGDLVNSPLHF,TGTGCCAGCAGTGTGACAGGGGACTTAGTTAATTCACCCCTCCACTTT
TRBV19,TRBJ2-7,NA,TRBD2,CASSQLAEVSEQYF,TGTGCCAGTAGTCAACTAGCGGAGGTATCCGAGCAGTACTTC
TRBV19,TRBJ2-7,NA,NA,CASSEQGIGSYEQYF,TGTGCCAGTAGTGAACAGGGTATTGGGTCTTACGAGCAGTACTTC
TRBV6-2/TRBV6-3,TRBJ2-3,NA,NA,CASSYGSDTQYF,TGTGCCAGCAGTTACGGGTCAGATACGCAGTATTTT
TRBV28,TRBJ1-6,NA,NA,CASSSTAYNSPLHF,TGTGCCAGCAGTTCGACTGCCTATAATTCACCCCTCCACTTT
TRBV20-1,TRBJ2-3,NA,NA,CSASLSGGSTDTQYF,TGCAGTGCTAGTCTATCCGGGGGAAGCACAGATACGCAGTATTTT
TRBV27,TRBJ1-1,NA,NA,CASSLGYTPNTEAFF,TGTGCCAGCAGTTTAGGGTACACCCCGAACACTGAAGCTTTCTTT
TRBV28,TRBJ1-5,NA,NA,CASTGHFSNQPQHF,TGTGCCAGCACTGGACATTTTAGCAATCAGCCCCAGCATTTT
TRBV10-3,TRBJ1-3,NA,NA,CAIKEAGRDTIYF,TGTGCCATCAAGGAAGCAGGCCGGGACACCATATATTTT
TRBV7-9,TRBJ2-7,NA,NA,CASSLDNQGSYEQYF,TGTGCCAGCAGCTTAGATAACCAGGGATCCTACGAGCAGTACTTC
TRBV19,TRBJ2-3,NA,NA,CASSTFGDTQYF,TGTGCCAGTAGTACCTTTGGAGATACGCAGTATTTT
TRBV18,TRBJ2-7,once,TRBD2,CASSPPQRGPPYYEQYF,TGTGCCAGCTCACCACCTCAGCGGGGCCCGCCTTACTACGAGCAGTACTTC
TRBV18,TRBJ1-2,NA,NA,CASSPPPGRWEYYGYTF,TGTGCCAGCTCACCACCTCCCGGACGCTGGGAGTACTATGGCTACACCTTC
TRBV28,TRBJ2-7,NA,TRBD1,CASRPGQGNLYEQYF,TGTGCCAGCAGACCCGGACAGGGTAATCTCTACGAGCAGTACTTC